The present T cell receptor (beta chain) was sequenced within a study of cytomegalovirus exposure and HLA in healthy donors. Study-level findings and limits: An apparent linkage of common viral pathogens to several of the most significant clusters emerged in a later analysis. Available immune exposure information was restricted to CMV serostatus only. Within an earlier analysis, most TCR beta V segments proved productive either about 90% or about 30% of the time.

The PCR was carried out with 60 Vbeta primers and 13 Jbeta primers. Sequencing was performed with immunoSEQ multiplex PCR; in TCRdb, only in-frame clones are kept and a portion is missing. The repertoire holds roughly 120,000 clones, with about three quarters as singletons. Germline V gene lookup returns CDR1 MGHRA and CDR2 YSYEKL. J was trimmed by 2 bases and V by 1 base; bases with no gene match: 5. This CDR3 has 16 residues. Points on this clone: Its antigen is unidentified.

V and J are TRBV4-1 and TRBJ1-2; 9 nucleotides line up with TRBD1. The specimen sequenced was PBMCs. This receptor was obtained from a woman between 40 and 50 years old in good health and CMV-seropositive. CDR3 sequence (DNA): TGCGCCAGCAGCCAAGTTTCCGGACAGGGGAACTATGGCTACACCTTC. This codes for CASSQVSGQGNYGYTF.